This T cell receptor beta chain is from a study of T cell responses to AZD1222 COVID-19 vaccine. Study-wide results and caveats: Unmutated variant regions are reportedly the target of nearly half of TCRs that are spike-specific. Spike was spanned by vaccine-associated CD4 TCRs, which were dominant at 160-218 and 743-854. Among AZD1222 vaccinees, only six or seven were seropositive at baseline.

The data were produced by immunoSEQ multiplex PCR, yet TCRdb's version contains in-frame clones alone and is incomplete. The data contain about 140,000 clones, about 88% of them singletons. The germline CDR1 and CDR2 sequences are MNHNS and SASEGT. The CDR3 is 14 residues long. V dropped 2 bases and J dropped 1 base, with 9 bases sitting between them. A remark on this clone: The antigen remains undetermined.

Sequencing was performed on peripheral blood, taken on day 0 of AZD1222 vaccination. The source of this sequence is an adult in good health. V is TRBV6-1 and J is TRBJ2-7; the D call may be TRBD1 or TRBD2 (5 bases each). The CDR3 DNA sequence: TGTGCCAGCAGTGAATGGGACGGTTCCTACGAGCAGTACTTC. Translating it yields CASSEWDGSYEQYF.